This TCR beta chain was sequenced in a study of cytomegalovirus exposure and HLA in healthy donors (TCRdb year 2017). Study-wide context: An earlier analysis of approximately 640 of the donors reported roughly 270 Gb of sequence data and some 100 million unique TCR beta sequences from about 180 million T cells. Approximately 310 gigabases of sequencing data and tens of millions of unique TCR sequences were included in an early release covering about 620 HLA-typed donors. The genetic ancestry cluster associated with self-reported Caucasian donors included roughly four fifths of the approximately 410 genotyped donors. The study aimed to test whether signatures of past pathogen exposure could be identified by cataloging public T cell receptors. The study profiled the T cell repertoires of 666 subjects by immunosequencing and related them to cytomegalovirus serostatus. Along with the approximately 600-subject first cohort, a separate validation cohort of about 110 different subjects was used. To predict cytomegalovirus infection status, the study brought together high-throughput TCR immunosequencing, statistical association of individual TCRs with disease status, and machine learning. To study patterns of TCR occurrence, a later analysis re-analyzed previously published TCR beta repertoires from hundreds of donors and added high-resolution HLA genotyping. In the later analysis, no new phenotypic data were used to find candidate immune exposures; instead, reliance was placed on TCR beta sequences and their occurrence across donors. An earlier analysis of fewer than 750 of the donors used high-throughput TCR beta sequencing to judge whether each TCR beta V gene segment behaved as functional or pseudogenic. Donor age, sex, ethnicity and CMV serostatus were compiled together with the repertoire data. A later genetic analysis took genome-wide SNP genotypes for about 55% of the 666 donors and used that subset as a discovery cohort. Every repertoire in the discovery cohort had been generated on one and the same sequencing platform. HLA typing included class I and class II loci at four-digit resolution. The number of typed donors differed by locus: about 620-640 for A, B, C, DRB1 and DQB1; 500 to 550 for DQA1; around 580 for DPA1; and around 490 for DPB1. Four or five DR-DQ haplotypes were handled as single units for association and clustering, since linkage in the cohort was strong. On average, about 200,000 unique TCR beta nucleotide sequences were sequenced per donor among a few hundred genotyped donors of the cohort, with around 19% of those sequences being non-productive.

Library generation was performed with the immunoSEQ multiplex PCR assay. For the multiplex PCR, a mixture combining 60 forward primers for TCR Vbeta segments and 13 reverse primers for TCR Jbeta segments was used. A multiplex PCR assay on genomic DNA amplified the CDR3 region of rearranged TCR beta genes. On the Illumina HiSeq System, the amplified TCR beta libraries were sequenced as 87-base-pair reads. The paper's processing steps were these. A later analysis tallied around 80 million unique TCR beta chains across the 666 repertoires, and roughly 11 million of those chains were shared by two or more donors. Raw reads were error-corrected and collapsed into unique sequences by a nearest-neighbor algorithm in which closely related sequences were merged to remove PCR and sequencing errors. To assign V, D and J gene segments, CDR3 sequences were aligned to IMGT reference sequences. For a sequence to be retained, a match of at least six nucleotides to both a V gene segment and a J gene segment was required. Rearrangements were called productive when the CDR3 lacked stop codons and stayed in frame with V and J; all others were non-productive. CDR3 was defined by IMGT convention, running from the second conserved V-encoded cysteine to the conserved J-encoded phenylalanine. The earlier analysis of roughly 590 of the donors excluded any sequence lacking an unambiguous match to a single V gene segment. An earlier analysis of approximately 590 of the donors called V segments functional above 56.7% productive rearrangements and segregating when the between-donor standard deviation exceeded 5%. A statistical classification framework was built for diagnosing cytomegalovirus status from the catalog of TCR beta chain sequences. V and J gene assignment, in a later analysis, came from comparing TCR nucleotide sequences with IMGT/GENE-DB human TR gene sequences. The TCRdist pipeline was used in a later analysis to assign CDR3 sequences and most-parsimonious VDJ recombination scenarios. In a later analysis, each TCR beta chain was defined by its CDR3 amino acid sequence together with its V-gene family, and reads lacking a unique V-gene family were excluded. A later analysis removed 450 to 600 highly shared, low-generation-probability nucleotide sequences to deal with suspected cross-contamination and a sequencing artifact. For each public chain, a later analysis derived a clonal expansion index from normalized ranks of inferred template counts within each repertoire. In a later analysis, generation probabilities were computed with a VDJ recombination model fitted to out-of-frame rearrangements, and the resulting probabilities were checked against IGoR. Hypergeometric tests were used in a later analysis to score TCR-TCR, TCR-HLA and TCR-CMV co-occurrence, with a repertoire-size bias correction applied to the TCR pairs. To estimate false discovery rates, a later analysis permuted the HLA or CMV assignments 20 times. In a later analysis, co-occurring TCRs were grouped with DBSCAN, and TCRdist sequence similarity was added when clustering was performed within HLA-allele-positive subsets. Repertoires with fewer than 30,000 or more than 120,000 public chains were left out of co-occurrence clustering, as were five repertoires with anomalous nucleotide sharing. TCRdb stores this immuneACCESS table with in-frame sequences only. Part of the clones is absent; in the studies checked, under half of the shortfall reflects unresolved V genes, and no reason is known for the rest. Clonal size and the V and J genes are those of that table, whereas D and trimming came from the DNA. The sample includes 85,000 to 90,000 clones, with 67% observed a single time. The ten largest clones take up 2% to 2.5% of the sample.

Of note for this clone: Its antigen specificity is not known. No qualities accompany the bases; no much larger clone lies one base away.

Trimming at the junction amounts to 3 bases on V and 5 bases on J, and the germline ends lie 10 bases apart. Based on the germline V gene (reference sequence), the CDR1 and CDR2 sequences are LNHDA and SQIVND. The CDR3 holds 13 amino acids from the cysteine to the phenylalanine. The kept DNA is CDR3 alone, 39 bases in frame from the first base. On the study overall, not on this receptor specifically: In a later analysis, several top co-occurrence clusters were reported to appear linked to parvovirus B19, influenza, CMV and Epstein-Barr virus. Because the 87-base-pair reads could not distinguish some IMGT-functional V segments, including TRBV6-2 and TRBV6-3, those segments were excluded. Most TCR sequences were observed very rarely across donors, whereas some public TCRs were present in many individuals. Compared with equally common non-associated chains, HLA-associated TCR beta chains in a later analysis were more clonally expanded and had lower generation probabilities. A later genetic analysis associated a missense DCLRE1C variant with V-gene and J-gene trimming of TCR beta chains, and an independent cohort replicated the association. A total of around 150 TCR beta chains were listed by the study as associated with cytomegalovirus. In a later genetic analysis, fewer N-insertions in productive TCRs were reported among donors in an Asian-associated ancestry cluster than the roughly 710-donor mean. A later analysis associated 15,000 to 20,000 TCR beta sequences with specific HLA alleles at a false discovery rate of 0.05. Sequencing depth was assumed to be roughly uniform across donors in the presence/absence analyses, though that assumption may not hold. A group of highly shared sequence variants was considered likely to be a technical artifact of the sequencing pipeline. Because HLA typing was missing for some donors at each locus, association tests included only the typed subset. Because counts were too low, about 15 rarely observed V segments, including chromosome 9 orphons, were left out of the earlier analysis of 500 to 650 of the donors. According to a later analysis, most CMV-associated TCR beta chains appeared to be HLA-restricted, and the HLA associations seemed to be driven largely by CMV exposure. A further reported finding was that TCR beta sequences accurately predicted the HLA-A and HLA-B alleles for most subjects in the first cohort. According to the authors, the approach could potentially be generalized to other disease states and immunological phenotypes. The only immune exposure information available for the cohort was CMV serostatus. In vitro tests confirmed that a few of the cytomegalovirus-associated TCR beta chains recognize cytomegalovirus antigens. The cohort was sequenced for TCR beta chains only, and without alpha or paired-chain data the features that could be detected were limited. An earlier analysis of around 500 of the donors showed that most TCR beta V segments appeared in productive rearrangements either about 90% or about 30% of the time, which broadly matched IMGT annotations. Correlated functional status among segregating V segments might reflect linkage disequilibrium, but an unknown experimental factor could not be ruled out. In a later analysis, TCR association rates were found to vary across HLA loci, with the most associated TCRs seen for DRB1 alleles and the fewest for HLA-C alleles. Assigning TCR associations to individual alleles was difficult when HLA alleles, especially DR and DQ, strongly co-occurred. Cytomegalovirus status was reported to be diagnosed by the classifier with high specificity and sensitivity in both the original and validation cohorts.

The cohort consisted of 600 or so healthy bone marrow donors. At the time of sampling, all cohort members were nominally healthy, though unrecorded immune exposures were likely present. The donor tested CMV seronegative and was one of the 352 seronegative cohort members. Each donor provided a peripheral blood sample, and peripheral blood mononuclear cells were used for TCR beta sequencing. Genomic DNA was extracted from the blood cell samples with the Qiagen DNeasy Blood Extraction Kit. The chain is made from TRBV19 and TRBJ2-5, with no confident D gene call. The TCR was taken from a man aged 30-40 years in good health and CMV-seronegative. The source material was PBMCs. The CDR3 region: CASSIASGETQYF. The DNA sequence is TGTGCCAGTAGTATCGCATCCGGGGAGACCCAGTACTTC.